This TCR beta chain stems from a study of cytomegalovirus exposure and HLA in healthy donors. Study context: A data release that came early held approximately 85 million unique TCRs from HLA-typed donors.

This PCR relied on a set of 60 Vbeta primers and 13 Jbeta primers. Study processing details: Unique TCR beta chains totaled about 73 million in a later count, with roughly 11 million of them shared. The data were produced by immunoSEQ multiplex PCR, yet TCRdb's version contains in-frame clones alone and is incomplete. That table supplies the V and J calls and clone size; D and trimming were determined from the DNA. The table has some 130,000 clones, approximately 79% seen once. Broader study findings: Later on, an analysis found that several of the most significant clusters appeared to be linked to common viral pathogens, which included parvovirus B19. A later analysis linked a missense DCLRE1C variant to TCR beta V- and J-gene trimming.

V was pared by 4 bases and J by 4 bases, with 5 bases of the junction left unmatched. The CDR3 contains 15 residues. Germline V lookup: CDR1 MNHNY, CDR2 SVGAGI (reference sequence). A remark on this clone: Its antigen is not known.

The chain has TRBV6-6 and TRBJ2-1; TRBD2 matches at 9 bases. The TCR sequence derives from a man aged 40-50 years in good health and CMV-seropositive. The sample taken for sequencing was PBMCs. The DNA of the CDR3 is TGTGCCAGCAGTTCGGCTAGCGGGGAGTACAATGAGCAGTTCTTC. Translated, it gives CASSSASGEYNEQFF.